Sequencing of this T cell receptor beta chain was carried out in a study of radiotherapy plus CTLA-4 blockade in lung cancer. Findings and limits, study-wide: Following radiotherapy plus ipilimumab, tumor-derived TCR clones expanded in the blood.

Here immunoSEQ multiplex PCR was the method, and the copy in TCRdb shows in-frame clones only, minus some. Of 100,000 or so clones listed, about four fifths are singletons. About this clone itself: Its target is unknown.

The CDR3 contains 16 residues. CDR1 and CDR2 (germline): MDHEN, SYDVKM. Trimming cost V 6 bases and J 9 bases; bases outside gene matches: 17. The receptor was isolated from a human donor with non-small cell lung cancer that progressed on radiotherapy plus ipilimumab. The chain has TRBV28 and TRBJ2-3; TRBD1 agrees at 8 bases. The specimen comprised peripheral blood, sampled from a patient treated with radiotherapy plus ipilimumab. Written as DNA, the CDR3 is TGTGCCAGCAGACCCGACAGGGGCGCCGGGAGTGGGACGCAGTATTTT. It is translated as CASRPDRGAGSGTQYF.